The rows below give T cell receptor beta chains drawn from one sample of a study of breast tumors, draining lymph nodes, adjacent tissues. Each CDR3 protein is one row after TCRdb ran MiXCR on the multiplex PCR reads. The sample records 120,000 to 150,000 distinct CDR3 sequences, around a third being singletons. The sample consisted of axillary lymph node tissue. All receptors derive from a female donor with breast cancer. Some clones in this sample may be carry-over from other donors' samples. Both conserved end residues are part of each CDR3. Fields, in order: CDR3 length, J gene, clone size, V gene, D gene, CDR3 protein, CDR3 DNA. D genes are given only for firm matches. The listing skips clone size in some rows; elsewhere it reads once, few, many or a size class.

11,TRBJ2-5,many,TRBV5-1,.,CASRDVETQYF,TGCGCCAGCCGAGATGTGGAGACCCAGTACTTC
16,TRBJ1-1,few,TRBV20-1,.,CSARDWGAARRTEAFF,TGCAGTGCTAGAGATTGGGGGGCCGCCAGGAGGACTGAAGCTTTCTTT
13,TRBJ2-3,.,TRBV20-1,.,CSASSSSANTQYF,TGCAGTGCTAGCTCCTCATCGGCGAATACGCAGTATTTT
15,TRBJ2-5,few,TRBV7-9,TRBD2,CASSGLAGGGETQYF,TGTGCCAGCAGCGGACTAGCGGGGGGGGGTGAGACCCAGTACTTC
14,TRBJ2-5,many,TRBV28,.,CASSRQRSQETQYF,TGTGCCAGCAGCCGCCAGAGGAGCCAAGAGACCCAGTACTTC
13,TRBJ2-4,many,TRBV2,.,CASSVLGRDIQYF,TGTGCCAGCAGTGTATTGGGGCGAGACATTCAGTACTTC
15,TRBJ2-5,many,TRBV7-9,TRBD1,CASSLTGQETETQYF,TGTGCCAGCAGCTTAACGGGACAGGAGACAGAGACCCAGTACTTC
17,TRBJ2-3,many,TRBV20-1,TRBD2,CSARPRLAGGGTDTQYF,TGCAGTGCTAGACCGCGACTAGCGGGGGGAGGTACAGATACGCAGTATTTT
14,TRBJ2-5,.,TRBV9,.,CASSVKTGKRPSTF,TGTGCCAGCAGCGTAAAAACGGGGAAGAGACCCAGTACCTTC
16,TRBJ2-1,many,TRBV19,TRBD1,CASSSPGGSTYNEQFF,TGTGCCAGTAGTAGTCCAGGGGGCTCCACCTACAATGAGCAGTTCTTC
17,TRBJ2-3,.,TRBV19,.,CASTQAGMDYSTDTQYF,TGTGCCAGTACCCAGGCGGGTATGGACTATAGCACAGATACACAGTATTTT
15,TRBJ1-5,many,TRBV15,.,CATSRDLTSNQPQHF,TGTGCCACCAGCAGAGATCTTACTAGCAATCAGCCCCAGCATTTT
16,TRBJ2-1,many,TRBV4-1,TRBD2,CASSQELAGGFNEQFF,TGCGCCAGCAGCCAGGAACTAGCGGGGGGATTCAATGAGCAGTTCTTC
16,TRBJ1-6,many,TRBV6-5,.,CASSRTGTGDNSPLHF,TGTGCCAGCAGTCGTACCGGGACCGGCGACAATTCACCCCTCCACTTT
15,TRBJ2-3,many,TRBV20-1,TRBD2,CSAGRLAGGLDTQYF,TGCAGTGCTGGACGACTAGCGGGGGGGCTTGATACGCAGTATTTT
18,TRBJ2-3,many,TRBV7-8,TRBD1,CASSLGGWGQGSTDTQYF,TGTGCCAGCAGCTTAGGTGGTTGGGGACAGGGAAGCACAGATACGCAGTATTTT
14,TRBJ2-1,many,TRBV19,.,CATDDRQGLNEQFF,TGTGCCACTGACGACAGGCAGGGACTCAATGAGCAGTTCTTC
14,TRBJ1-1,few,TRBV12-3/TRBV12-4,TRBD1,CASIHRDRNTEAFF,TGTGCCAGCATCCACCGGGACAGGAACACTGAAGCTTTCTTT
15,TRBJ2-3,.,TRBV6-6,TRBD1,CASSPPGQDLGTQYF,TGTGCCAGCAGTCCCCCCGGACAGGACCTTGGTACGCAGTATTTT
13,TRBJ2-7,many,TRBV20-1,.,CSASTGSSYEQYF,TGCAGTGCTAGTACGGGAAGCTCCTACGAGCAGTACTTC
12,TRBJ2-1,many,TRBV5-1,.,CASSLASNEQFF,TGCGCCAGCAGCTTGGCCAGTAATGAGCAGTTCTTC
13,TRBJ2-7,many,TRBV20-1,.,CSARRAGTYEQYF,TGCAGTGCTAGAAGAGCAGGGACCTACGAGCAGTACTTC
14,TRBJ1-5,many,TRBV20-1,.,CSARVGQPHQPQHF,TGCAGTGCTAGAGTTGGACAGCCCCATCAGCCCCAGCATTTT
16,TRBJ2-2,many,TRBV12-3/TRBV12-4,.,CASSLEETGNTGELFF,TGTGCCAGCAGTTTAGAGGAGACAGGGAACACCGGGGAGCTGTTTTTT
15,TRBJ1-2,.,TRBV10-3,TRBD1,CAISQGDGQAVGYTF,TGTGCCATCAGTCAGGGGGATGGGCAAGCGGTTGGCTACACCTTC
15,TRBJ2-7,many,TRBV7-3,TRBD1,CASSNWDRSVYEQYF,TGTGCCAGCAGCAATTGGGACAGGTCTGTCTACGAGCAGTACTTC
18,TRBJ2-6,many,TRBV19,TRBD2,CASSVPAGDSSGANVLTF,TGTGCCAGTAGTGTCCCTGCGGGGGATTCCTCTGGGGCCAACGTCCTGACTTTC
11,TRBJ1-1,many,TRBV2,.,CALSRGTEAFF,TGTGCCTTAAGTCGGGGGACTGAAGCTTTCTTT
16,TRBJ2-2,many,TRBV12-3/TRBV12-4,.,CASSFLGGGLTGELFF,TGTGCCAGCAGTTTTTTGGGGGGGGGCCTCACCGGGGAGCTGTTTTTT
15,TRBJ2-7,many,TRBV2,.,CASGGIGYSSYEQYF,TGTGCCAGCGGAGGGATAGGTTACAGCTCCTACGAGCAGTACTTC
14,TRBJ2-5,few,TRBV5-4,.,CASSLGQVKETQYF,TGTGCCAGCAGCTTGGGACAGGTAAAGGAGACCCAGTACTTC
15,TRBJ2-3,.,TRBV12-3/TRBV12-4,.,CASSGRGPSTDTQYF,TGTGCCAGCTCGGGGCGGGGACCTAGCACAGATACGCAGTATTTT
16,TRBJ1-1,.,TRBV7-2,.,CASSSRVGGVNTEAFF,TGTGCCAGCAGCTCTAGGGTCGGGGGCGTAAACACTGAAGCTTTCTTT
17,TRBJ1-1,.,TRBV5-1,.,CASSYSGTPEMNTEAFF,TGCGCCAGCAGCTACTCCGGGACACCAGAGATGAACACTGAAGCTTTCTTT
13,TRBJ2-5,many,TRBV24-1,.,CATSDLLQQTQYF,TGTGCCACCAGTGATTTGCTTCAGCAGACCCAGTACTTC
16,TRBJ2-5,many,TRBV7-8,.,CASSLTRGSGQETQYF,TGTGCCAGCAGCCTCACGCGGGGTAGTGGCCAAGAGACCCAGTACTTC
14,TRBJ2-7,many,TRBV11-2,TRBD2,CASSGGSSGYEQYF,TGTGCCAGCAGCGGAGGGAGTAGCGGGTACGAGCAGTACTTC
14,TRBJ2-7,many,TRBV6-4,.,CASLRKGDGYEQYF,TGTGCCAGCTTACGAAAGGGAGACGGTTACGAGCAGTACTTC
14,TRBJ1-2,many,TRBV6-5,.,CASSPMGSGHGYTF,TGTGCCAGCAGCCCGATGGGGTCAGGGCATGGCTACACCTTC
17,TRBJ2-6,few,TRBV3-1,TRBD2,CASSQSGGGTGANVLTF,TGTGCCAGCAGCCAAAGCGGGGGGGGGACTGGGGCCAACGTCCTGACTTTC
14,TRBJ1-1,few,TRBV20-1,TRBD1,CSAPRGQGFAEAFF,TGCAGTGCTCCGCGGGGACAGGGGTTTGCTGAAGCTTTCTTT
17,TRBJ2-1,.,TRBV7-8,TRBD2,CASSSRLAGGPYSEQFF,TGTGCCAGCAGCTCGAGACTAGCGGGGGGCCCCTACAGTGAGCAGTTCTTC
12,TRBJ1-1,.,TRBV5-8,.,CASSPGHTEAFF,TGTGCCAGCAGTCCCGGACACACTGAAGCTTTCTTT
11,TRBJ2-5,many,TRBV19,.,CASSETETQYF,TGTGCCAGTAGTGAGACCGAGACCCAGTACTTC
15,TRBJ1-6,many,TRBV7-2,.,CASSSQPGLNSPLHF,TGTGCCAGCAGCTCACAACCGGGCCTCAATTCACCCCTCCACTTT
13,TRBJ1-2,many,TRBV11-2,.,CASSLTQGPGYTF,TGTGCCAGCAGCTTAACCCAAGGACCCGGCTACACCTTC